The next 11 T cell receptor beta chains were all read from a single sample in a study. TCRdb re-derived calls from the RT-PCR reads in MiXCR, one entry per CDR3 protein. Here the sample spans about 680,000 distinct CDR3 sequences, 14% being singletons. The sequenced sample was memory CD4+ T cells from blood. The receptors here all came from a female donor in good health, serving as a healthy control.

This clonotype was observed at least ten times. This chain joins TRBV7-8 and TRBJ2-3; 8 bases line up with TRBD2. Germline trimming cut 5 bases from V and 2 bases from J; bases unmatched to any gene: 3. Germline V gives CDR1 SGHVS, CDR2 FQNEAQ. The CDR3 has 14 residues. In nucleotides, the CDR3 is TGTGCCAGCAGCGTTAGCGGGAACACAGATACGCAGTATTTT. Translating it yields CASSVSGNTDTQYF.

The chain joins TRBV5-1 to TRBJ2-3; D not certain. CDR3 length: 14 amino acids. Deletions cut 3 bases from V and 1 base from J, with 9 bases between. CDR1 is SGHRS and CDR2 is YFSETQ in the germline V gene. In DNA form, the CDR3 reads TGCGCCAGCAGCTCCATGTATGGCACAGATACGCAGTATTTT. Residues: CASSSMYGTDTQYF.

The chain recombines TRBV4-1 with TRBJ1-2, with TRBD1 matching 12 bases. Per germline, CDR1 MGHRA and CDR2 YSYEKL. The CDR3 loop spans 15 amino acids. V shed 4 bases, J shed 8 bases, and the junction held 8 bases outside the gene matches. CDR3 DNA sequence: TGCGCCAGCAGCCTGGGACAGGGGGCTACAGGAGGCTACACCTTC. Translation gives CASSLGQGATGGYTF.

This clonotype has just a few counts. This CDR3 reads CASSYSWDAYGLAGAGGETQYF. The DNA of the CDR3 is TGTGCCAGCAGTTACTCATGGGACGCGTATGGACTAGCGGGAGCTGGGGGTGAGACCCAGTACTTC. The chain uses TRBV6-6 and TRBJ2-5, with 13 bases aligning to TRBD2. The CDR3 is made up of 22 amino acids. Germline-derived CDR1 and CDR2 are MNHNY and SVGAGI (reference sequence). V trimming: 0 bases; J trimming: 5 bases; junction bases outside the gene matches: 21.

This rearrangement joins TRBV28 to TRBJ1-5; 7 bases line up with TRBD1. Germline CDR1 is MDHEN and CDR2 is SYDVKM. This CDR3 is 14 amino acids long. The V and J ends lost 6 bases and 2 bases, in that order; junction bases with no gene match: 4. As DNA, the CDR3 is TGTGCCAGCAGGCGAGGGGGCCGCAATCAGCCCCAGCATTTT. Translation: CASRRGGRNQPQHF.

The rearrangement joins TRBV6-2 or TRBV6-3 to TRBJ1-1; D gene uncertain. The CDR3 is 15 residues long. Deletions cut 7 bases from V and 4 bases from J, with 19 bases between. Germline CDR1 MNHEY, CDR2 SVGEGT. The CDR3 bases are TGTGCCAGCACCCCCGAAGGACGGTACGCCACTGAAGCTTTCTTT. Its translation: CASTPEGRYATEAFF.

As for this clonotype: A single base separates this from a much larger clone, so it may be a read error. The J gene is TRBJ2-1, the V gene TRBV12-3 or TRBV12-4; D is possibly TRBD2 (5 bases). The ends were cut back, 8 bases at V and 8 bases at J, with 19 bases in the middle. This CDR3 is built from 14 residues. The CDR3 sequence: CASGLGSKGHEQFF. Here the CDR3 DNA reads TGTGCCAGCGGCCTGGGGAGCAAGGGCCATGAGCAGTTCTTC.

The chain uses TRBV20-1 and TRBJ2-1, with 7 bases fitting TRBD2. Germline-derived CDR1 and CDR2 are DFQATT and SNEGSKA (reference sequence). The trim removed 6 bases at V and 6 bases at J, leaving 14 bases unmatched. The CDR3 length is 15 residues. CDR3 loop: CSAARDYLRGNEQFF. In DNA form, the CDR3 reads TGCAGTGCAGCACGGGACTACCTACGTGGCAATGAGCAGTTCTTC.

As concerns this clonotype: The DNA is omitted, as the CDR3 cannot be located on it reliably, and the CDR3 follows TCRdb's listing. This chain uses TRBV29-1 with TRBJ2-7; the listed D gene, TRBD1, was not tested against the DNA. Looked up from germline, CDR1 is SQVTM and CDR2 is ANQGSEA. The CDR3 adds up to 9 amino acids, both ends counted. The chain's CDR3 is CSVGGGAYF.

This clonotype was seen only a few times. The rearrangement uses TRBV5-6 and TRBJ2-7; TRBD2 might be the D (7 bases). The CDR3 spans 16 residues. Trimming took 3 bases from V and 5 from J, leaving 21 bases between them. Germline CDR1 SGHDT, CDR2 YYEEEE. The CDR3 DNA sequence: TGTGCCAGCAGCTCGTGGAGGGGGAGGGATGAAGACGAGCAGTACTTC. It specifies CASSSWRGRDEDEQYF. The variable domain in full, with the rest retrieved from reference TRBV5-6 and TRBJ2-7, is DAGVTQSPTHLIKTRGQQVTLRCSPKSGHDTVSWYQQALGQGPQFIFQYYEEEERQRGNFPDRFSGHQFPNYSSELNVNALLLGDSALYLCASSSWRGRDEDEQYFGPGTRLTVT.

CDR3 loop: CSAVEGGNYNEQFF. The CDR3 region has the DNA TGCAGTGCCGTGGAGGGGGGAAATTACAATGAGCAGTTCTTC. The chain joins TRBV20-1 to TRBJ2-1; D assignment may be TRBD1 or TRBD2 (6 bases each). There are 14 residues in the CDR3. V gave up 6 bases and J gave up 4 bases, with 16 bases separating them. The germline CDR1 and CDR2 sequences are DFQATT and SNEGSKA (reference sequence).